Presented here are 10 T cell receptor beta chains from one specimen sequenced in a study of neurological immune-mediated disorders. TCRdb reprocessed the 5' RACE reads with MiXCR, giving one entry per CDR3 protein. The sample yields fewer than 35,000 distinct CDR3 sequences, about 3% seen once. Sequenced: PBMCs. These receptors were collected from a woman under 40 with multiple sclerosis.

This clonotype is termed medium-sized. The chain couples TRBV4-2 to TRBJ2-1; weak D call: TRBD2 (5 bases). Trimming took off 1 base at V and 1 base at J, with 11 bases between the two ends. From germline, CDR1 is LGHNA and CDR2 YNFKEQ. The CDR3 has 16 amino acids. Here the CDR3 DNA reads TGTGCCAGCAGCCAAGGGACGGGATTTTCCTACAATGAGCAGTTCTTC. Its protein is CASSQGTGFSYNEQFF.

This clonotype came up a few times. The genes are TRBV12-3 or TRBV12-4 and TRBJ2-5; perhaps TRBD1 as D (5 bases). The CDR3 runs to 12 residues. Between the trimmed V and J ends, which lost 7 bases and 4 bases, there was a span of 10 bases. The CDR3 sequence is CASNTQGETQYF. CDR3 in DNA: TGTGCCAGCAATACCCAGGGAGAGACCCAGTACTTC.

This clonotype was counted many times. J is TRBJ1-1 and V is TRBV7-9; maybe TRBD1 (5 bases). The CDR3 is 16 residues long. Trimming removed 5 bases from V and 0 bases from J, with 16 bases in between. The germline gives CDR1 SEHNR, CDR2 FQNEAQ (reference sequence). CDR3 region: CASSLGGDPMNTEAFF. The CDR3 coding sequence is TGTGCCAGCAGCCTAGGAGGGGACCCGATGAACACTGAAGCTTTCTTT.

This clonotype was seen ten or more times. The rearrangement uses TRBV6-5 and TRBJ2-5; TRBD1 agrees at 8 bases. This CDR3 has 13 amino acids. Germline CDR1 is MNHEY and CDR2 is SVGAGI. The junction had 2 bases not matched to a gene; V was cut back by 5 bases and J by 3 bases. The CDR3 here is CASSRTGKETQYF. The CDR3 DNA reads TGTGCCAGCAGTAGGACAGGGAAAGAGACCCAGTACTTC.

There are many counts of this clonotype. This chain joins TRBV5-4 and TRBJ2-1; 15 nucleotides match TRBD2. The J segment lost 8 bases and the V segment lost 4 bases, leaving 4 bases of the junction unmatched. The CDR3 has 15 residues. Germline V lookup: CDR1 SGHNT, CDR2 YYREEE (reference sequence). The CDR3 loop reads CASSEGLAGGYEQFF. In nucleotides, the CDR3 is TGTGCCAGCAGCGAGGGACTAGCGGGAGGTTATGAGCAGTTCTTC.

This clonotype was recorded at least ten times. The genes are TRBV5-1 and TRBJ2-1, with D unresolved. This CDR3 has 13 residues. The ends were cut back, 0 bases at V and 6 bases at J, with 7 bases in the middle. Germline V gene lookup returns CDR1 SGHRS and CDR2 YFSETQ. The CDR3 protein is CASSLGVSNEQFF. The CDR3 bases are TGCGCCAGCAGCTTGGGGGTTTCCAATGAGCAGTTCTTC.

In this sample, this clonotype turned up many times. The chain has TRBV7-2 and TRBJ2-3; 8 bases agree with TRBD2. The CDR3 loop spans 15 amino acids. Losses at the gene ends were 7 bases for V and 3 bases for J; bases not matched to a gene: 9. Germline assignment: CDR1 SGHTA and CDR2 FQGNSA. Here the CDR3 reads CASNLAGLGTDTQYF. CDR3 DNA sequence: TGTGCCAGCAATCTAGCGGGCCTAGGGACAGATACGCAGTATTTT.

In this sample, this clonotype turned up many times. The chain has TRBV12-3 or TRBV12-4 and TRBJ1-3; TRBD1 aligns across 8 bases. The V gene end was trimmed by 8 bases and the J gene end by 4 bases; junction bases not matched to a gene: 7. The CDR3 consists of 14 residues. CDR3 DNA sequence: TGTGCCAGCCGTGGACAGGGCGGGGGAAACACCATATATTTT. Translation: CASRGQGGGNTIYF.

At least ten counts were recorded for this clonotype. This sequence joins TRBV5-1 and TRBJ2-1, with D tentatively TRBD1 (6 bases). Trimming left V 3 bases short and J 8 bases short, with 15 bases between. Germline CDR1 and CDR2: SGHRS and YFSETQ. CDR3 length equals 14 residues. CDR3 amino acids: CASSSTRGGDEQFF. The CDR3 DNA is TGCGCCAGCAGCTCCACAAGAGGGGGTGATGAGCAGTTCTTC.

In this sample, this clonotype turned up many times. J is TRBJ2-3 and V is TRBV7-2; TRBD2 is a possible D gene (6 bases). The CDR3 spans 14 residues. From germline, CDR1 is SGHTA and CDR2 FQGNSA. With 6 bases removed from V and 6 bases from J, the gap between germline ends came to 16 bases. CDR3 nucleotides: TGTGCCAGCAGGTCCCCCCGGGAGCTGGATACGCAGTATTTT. This translates into CASRSPRELDTQYF.